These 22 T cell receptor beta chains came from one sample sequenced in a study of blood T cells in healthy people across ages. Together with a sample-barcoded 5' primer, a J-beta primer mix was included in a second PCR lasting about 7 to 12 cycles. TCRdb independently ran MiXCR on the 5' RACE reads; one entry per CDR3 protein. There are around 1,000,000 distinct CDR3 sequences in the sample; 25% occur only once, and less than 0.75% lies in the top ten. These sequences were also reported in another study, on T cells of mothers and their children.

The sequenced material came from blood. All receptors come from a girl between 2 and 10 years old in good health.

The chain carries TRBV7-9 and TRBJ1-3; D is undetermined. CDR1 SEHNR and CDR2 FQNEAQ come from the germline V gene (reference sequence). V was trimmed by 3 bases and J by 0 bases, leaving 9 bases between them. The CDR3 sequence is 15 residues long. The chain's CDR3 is CASSLSRSSGNTIYF. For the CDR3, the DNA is TGTGCCAGCAGCTTGTCTCGCAGCTCTGGAAACACCATATATTTT.

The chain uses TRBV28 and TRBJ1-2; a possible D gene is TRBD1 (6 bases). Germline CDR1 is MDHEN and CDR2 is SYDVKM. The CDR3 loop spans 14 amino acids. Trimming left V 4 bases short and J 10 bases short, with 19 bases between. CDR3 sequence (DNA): TGTGCCAGCAGTTATAGCCGGGGGGCCTTGGTCTACACCTTC. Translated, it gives CASSYSRGALVYTF.

The CDR3 sequence: CASSPILGSYEQYF. The CDR3 bases are TGTGCCAGCAGCCCCATTCTGGGATCCTACGAGCAGTACTTC. This chain links TRBV7-8 with TRBJ2-7; D is unclear. Trimming left V 5 bases short and J 1 base short, with 12 bases between. Germline CDR1 and CDR2: SGHVS and FQNEAQ. This CDR3 contains 14 residues.

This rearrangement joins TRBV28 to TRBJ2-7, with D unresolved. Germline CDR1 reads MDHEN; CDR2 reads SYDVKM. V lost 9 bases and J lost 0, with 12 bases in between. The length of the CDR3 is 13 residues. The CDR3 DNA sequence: TGTGCCAGTTCAGTCCGCCGCTCCTACGAGCAGTACTTC. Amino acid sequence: CASSVRRSYEQYF.

The CDR3 DNA reads TGCAGTGCTGTTGATTCCATCTCCTACGAGCAGTACTTC. Translation: CSAVDSISYEQYF. The chain joins TRBV20-1 to TRBJ2-7; D is unclear. V was trimmed by 5 bases and J by 0 bases, leaving 11 bases between them. CDR1 is DFQATT and CDR2 is SNEGSKA in the germline V gene (reference sequence). This CDR3 has 13 amino acids.

CDR3 sequence (DNA): TGTGCCAGCAGCTTAGAGGGGACAGGGGTCAAAGAGACCCAGTACTTC. Translated, it gives CASSLEGTGVKETQYF. V gene TRBV11-2 combines with J gene TRBJ2-1; 10 bases are shared with TRBD1. The J call may not be correct, given that the DNA end is closer to TRBJ2-5. The CDR3 is 16 residues long. The germline V gene encodes CDR1 SGHAT and CDR2 FQNNGV.

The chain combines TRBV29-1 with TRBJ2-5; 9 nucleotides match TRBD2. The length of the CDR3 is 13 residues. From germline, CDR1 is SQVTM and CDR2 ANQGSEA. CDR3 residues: CSDDSGSVETQYF. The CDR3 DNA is TGCAGTGACGATAGCGGGAGTGTAGAGACCCAGTACTTC.

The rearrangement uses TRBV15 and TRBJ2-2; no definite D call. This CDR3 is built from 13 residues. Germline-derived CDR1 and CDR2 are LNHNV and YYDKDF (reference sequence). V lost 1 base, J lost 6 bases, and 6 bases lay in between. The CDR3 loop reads CATSRGRAGELFF. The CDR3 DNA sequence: TGTGCCACCAGCAGAGGAAGGGCCGGGGAGCTGTTTTTT.

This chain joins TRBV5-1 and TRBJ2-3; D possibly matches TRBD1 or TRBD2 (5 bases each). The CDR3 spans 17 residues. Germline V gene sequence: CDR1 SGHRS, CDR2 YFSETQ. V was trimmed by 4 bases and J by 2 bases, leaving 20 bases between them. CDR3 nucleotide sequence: TGCGCCAGCAGCATACGCCTCCCGGGACGGATCACAGATACGCAGTATTTT. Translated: CASSIRLPGRITDTQYF.

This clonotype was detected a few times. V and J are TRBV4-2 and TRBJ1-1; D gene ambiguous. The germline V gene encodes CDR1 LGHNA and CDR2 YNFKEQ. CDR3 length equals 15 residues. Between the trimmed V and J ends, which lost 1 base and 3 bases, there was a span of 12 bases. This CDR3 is CASSQGPGGDTEAFF. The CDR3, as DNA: TGTGCCAGCAGCCAAGGACCTGGCGGCGACACTGAAGCTTTCTTT.

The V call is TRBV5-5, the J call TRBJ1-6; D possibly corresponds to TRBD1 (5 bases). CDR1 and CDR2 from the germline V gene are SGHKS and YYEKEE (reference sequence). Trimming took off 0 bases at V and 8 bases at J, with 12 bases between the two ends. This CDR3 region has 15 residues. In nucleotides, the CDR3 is TGTGCCAGCAGCTTGGTTTCACAGGCGTATTCACCCCTCCACTTT. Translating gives CASSLVSQAYSPLHF.

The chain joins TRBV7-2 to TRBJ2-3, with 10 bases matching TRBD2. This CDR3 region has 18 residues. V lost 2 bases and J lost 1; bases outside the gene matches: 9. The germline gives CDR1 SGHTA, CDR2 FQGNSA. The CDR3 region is CASSLYASGGFRTDTQYF. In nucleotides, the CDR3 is TGTGCCAGCAGCTTATATGCTAGCGGGGGATTCCGCACAGATACGCAGTATTTT.

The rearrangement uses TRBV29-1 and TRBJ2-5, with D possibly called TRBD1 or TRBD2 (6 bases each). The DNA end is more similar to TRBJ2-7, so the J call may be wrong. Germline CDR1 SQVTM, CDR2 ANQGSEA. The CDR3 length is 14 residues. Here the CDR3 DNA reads TGCAGCGTTAGGGGGGTACAGGGAACCTACGAGCAGTACTTC. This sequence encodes CSVRGVQGTYEQYF.

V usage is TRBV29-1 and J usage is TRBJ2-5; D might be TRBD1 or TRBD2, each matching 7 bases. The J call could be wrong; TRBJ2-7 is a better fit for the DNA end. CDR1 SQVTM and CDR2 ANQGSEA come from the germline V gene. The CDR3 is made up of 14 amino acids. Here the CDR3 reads CSAVPRGTTYEQYF. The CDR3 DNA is TGCAGCGCTGTCCCCAGGGGGACTACCTACGAGCAGTACTTC.

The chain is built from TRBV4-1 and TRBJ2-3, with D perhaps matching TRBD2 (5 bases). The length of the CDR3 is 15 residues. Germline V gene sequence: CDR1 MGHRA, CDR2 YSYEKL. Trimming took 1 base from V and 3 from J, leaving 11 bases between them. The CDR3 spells CASSQVGSRTDTQYF. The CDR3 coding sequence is TGCGCCAGCAGCCAAGTAGGGAGCCGGACAGATACGCAGTATTTT.

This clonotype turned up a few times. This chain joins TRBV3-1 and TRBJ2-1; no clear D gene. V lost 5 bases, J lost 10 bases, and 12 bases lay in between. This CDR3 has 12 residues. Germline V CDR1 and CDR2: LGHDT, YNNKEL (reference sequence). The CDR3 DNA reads TGTGCCAGCAGCTTTATTTTGGAGGAGCAGTTCTTC. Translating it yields CASSFILEEQFF.

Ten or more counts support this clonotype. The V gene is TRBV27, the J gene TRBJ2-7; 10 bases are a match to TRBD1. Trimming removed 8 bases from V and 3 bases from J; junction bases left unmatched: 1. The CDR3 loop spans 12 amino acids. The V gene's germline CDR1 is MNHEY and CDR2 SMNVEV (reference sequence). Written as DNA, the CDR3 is TGTGCCAGCGGACAGGGGGTCTACGAGCAGTACTTC. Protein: CASGQGVYEQYF.

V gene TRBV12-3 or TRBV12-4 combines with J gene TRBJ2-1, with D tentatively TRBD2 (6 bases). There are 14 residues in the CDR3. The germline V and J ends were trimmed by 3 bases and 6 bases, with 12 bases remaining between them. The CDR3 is CASSFMAGSNEQFF. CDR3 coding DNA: TGTGCCAGCAGTTTTATGGCGGGGAGCAATGAGCAGTTCTTC.

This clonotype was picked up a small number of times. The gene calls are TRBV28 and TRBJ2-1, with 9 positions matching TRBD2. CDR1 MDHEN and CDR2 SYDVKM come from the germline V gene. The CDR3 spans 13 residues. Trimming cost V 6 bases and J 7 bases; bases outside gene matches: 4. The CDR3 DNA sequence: TGTGCCAGCAGGTCGCTAGCGGGAAATGAGCAGTTCTTC. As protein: CASRSLAGNEQFF.

Here the CDR3 DNA reads TGCGCCAGCAGCCTTGGGGATAGGACTGGAGTAAATGAGCAGTTCTTC. This gives the protein CASSLGDRTGVNEQFF. This chain uses TRBV5-1 with TRBJ2-1; D perhaps matches TRBD2 (5 bases). The V gene's germline CDR1 is SGHRS and CDR2 YFSETQ. CDR3 size: 16 residues. Between the trimmed V and J ends, which lost 4 bases and 7 bases, there was a span of 21 bases.

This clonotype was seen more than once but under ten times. CDR3 bases: TGTGCCAGCAGCCGCCAACTCGGAAACGAGCAGTACTTC. Its protein is CASSRQLGNEQYF. The gene calls are TRBV11-2 and TRBJ2-5; D gene unclear. The J call may be faulty, since TRBJ2-7 better matches the DNA end. Per germline, CDR1 SGHAT and CDR2 FQNNGV. This CDR3 contains 13 residues.

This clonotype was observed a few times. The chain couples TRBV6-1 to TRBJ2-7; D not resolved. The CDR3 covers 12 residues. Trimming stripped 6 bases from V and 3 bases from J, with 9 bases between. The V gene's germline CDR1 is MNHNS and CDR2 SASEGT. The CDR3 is CASRLRVYEQYF. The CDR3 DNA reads TGTGCCAGCAGGCTCCGCGTCTACGAGCAGTACTTC.